Here is one T cell receptor (beta chain) with its context. Other DNA sequences in the same sample also yield this CDR3. This sample is drawn from a study of cytotoxic CD8 clonotypes in ibrutinib-treated CLL. Here immunoSEQ multiplex PCR was the method, and the copy in TCRdb shows in-frame clones only, minus some. The sample consists of 6,000 or so clones, approximately 74% of them appearing once. The CDR3 runs 15 residues. The V gene lost 5 bases and the J gene lost 3 bases, with 11 bases spanning the gap. Germline assignment: CDR1 MDHEN and CDR2 SYDVKM. The chain is built from TRBV28 and TRBJ2-6, with a weak D call TRBD1 (6 bases). The material sequenced was PBMCs, taken before ibrutinib treatment. The receptor was derived from a human donor with chronic lymphocytic leukemia. CDR3 loop: CASSPHRDGANVLTF. For the CDR3, the DNA is TGTGCCAGCAGTCCGCACAGGGATGGGGCCAACGTCCTGACTTTC. The full variable domain, with the rest looked up from reference TRBV28 and TRBJ2-6, is DVKVTQSSRYLVKRTGEKVFLECVQDMDHENMFWYRQDPGLGLRLIYFSYDVKMKEKGDIPEGYSVSREKKERFSLILESASTNQTSMYLCASSPHRDGANVLTFGAGSRLTVL.